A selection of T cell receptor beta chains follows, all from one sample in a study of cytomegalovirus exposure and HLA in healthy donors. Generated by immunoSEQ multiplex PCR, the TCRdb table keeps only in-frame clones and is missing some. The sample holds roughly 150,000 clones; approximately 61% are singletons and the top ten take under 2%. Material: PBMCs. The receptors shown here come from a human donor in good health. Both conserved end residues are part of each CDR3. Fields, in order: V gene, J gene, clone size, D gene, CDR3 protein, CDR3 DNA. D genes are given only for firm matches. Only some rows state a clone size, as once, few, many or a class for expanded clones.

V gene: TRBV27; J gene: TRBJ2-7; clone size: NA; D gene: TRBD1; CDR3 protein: CASSLSGTGAYEQYF; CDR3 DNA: TGTGCCAGCAGTCTATCCGGGACAGGGGCGTACGAGCAGTACTTC
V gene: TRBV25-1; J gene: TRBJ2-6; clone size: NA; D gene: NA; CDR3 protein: CASRVSSGANVLTF; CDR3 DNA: TGTGCCAGCCGGGTGTCCTCTGGGGCCAACGTCCTGACTTTC
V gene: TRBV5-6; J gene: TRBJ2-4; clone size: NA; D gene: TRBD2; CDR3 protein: CASSSLAGVKNIQYF; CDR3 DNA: TGTGCCAGCAGCTCCCTAGCGGGAGTCAAAAACATTCAGTACTTC
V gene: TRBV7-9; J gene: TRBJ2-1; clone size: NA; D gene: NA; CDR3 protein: CASRPEGINEQFF; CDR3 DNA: TGTGCCAGCAGACCGGAGGGCATCAATGAGCAGTTCTTC
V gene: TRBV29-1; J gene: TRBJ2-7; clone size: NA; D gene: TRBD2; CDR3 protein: CSVGSGGTYEQYF; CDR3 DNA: TGCAGCGTTGGGAGCGGGGGTACCTACGAGCAGTACTTC
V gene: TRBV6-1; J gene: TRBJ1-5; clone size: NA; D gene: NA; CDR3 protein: CASTPGGGNQPQHF; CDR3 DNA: TGTGCCAGCACGCCGGGGGGGGGCAATCAGCCCCAGCATTTT
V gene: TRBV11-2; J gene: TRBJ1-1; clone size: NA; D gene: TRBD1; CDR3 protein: CASSSHRGARTEAFF; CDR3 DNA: TGTGCCAGCAGCTCCCACAGGGGGGCGAGGACTGAAGCTTTCTTT
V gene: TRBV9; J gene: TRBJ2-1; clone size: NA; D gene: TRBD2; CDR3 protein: CASSYQGLAHEQFF; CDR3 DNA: TGTGCCAGCAGCTACCAGGGACTAGCCCATGAGCAGTTCTTC
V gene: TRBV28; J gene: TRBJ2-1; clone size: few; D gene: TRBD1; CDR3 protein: CASSFWTGASYNEQFF; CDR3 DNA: TGTGCCAGCAGTTTCTGGACAGGGGCCTCCTACAATGAGCAGTTCTTC
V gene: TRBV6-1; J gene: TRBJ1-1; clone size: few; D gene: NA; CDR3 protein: CASSEALAGMNTEAFF; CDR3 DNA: TGTGCCAGCAGTGAAGCGCTTGCAGGGATGAACACTGAAGCTTTCTTT
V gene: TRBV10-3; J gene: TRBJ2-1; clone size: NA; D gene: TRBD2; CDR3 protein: CAIGRENRGNEQFF; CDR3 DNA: TGTGCCATCGGGCGGGAGAATCGGGGCAATGAGCAGTTCTTC
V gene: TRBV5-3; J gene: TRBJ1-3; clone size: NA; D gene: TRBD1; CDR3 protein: CARSKTGITGNTIYF; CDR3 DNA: TGTGCCAGAAGCAAGACAGGGATTACTGGAAACACCATATATTTT
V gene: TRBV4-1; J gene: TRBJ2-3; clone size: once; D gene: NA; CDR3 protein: CASSQFWTARKKTDTQYF; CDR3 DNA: TGCGCCAGCAGCCAATTCTGGACTGCCCGAAAGAAGACAGATACGCAGTATTTT
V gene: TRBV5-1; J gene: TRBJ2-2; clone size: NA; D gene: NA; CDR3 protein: CASRLARNTGELFF; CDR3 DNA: TGCGCCAGCAGATTGGCCAGGAACACCGGGGAGCTGTTTTTT
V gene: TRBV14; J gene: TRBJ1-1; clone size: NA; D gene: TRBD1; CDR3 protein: CASGKTGGITEAFF; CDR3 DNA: TGTGCCAGCGGGAAGACAGGGGGCATAACTGAAGCTTTCTTT
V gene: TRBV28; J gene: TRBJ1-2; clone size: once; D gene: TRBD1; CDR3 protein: CASNSPGQGHGYTF; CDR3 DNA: TGTGCCAGCAACTCACCGGGACAGGGGCATGGCTACACCTTC
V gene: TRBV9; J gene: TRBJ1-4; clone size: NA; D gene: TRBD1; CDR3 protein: CASSVGTGYNEKLFF; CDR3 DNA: TGTGCCAGCAGCGTCGGGACAGGGTATAATGAAAAACTGTTTTTT
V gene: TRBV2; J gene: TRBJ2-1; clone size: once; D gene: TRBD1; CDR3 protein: CASREGQIYNEQFF; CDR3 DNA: TGTGCCAGCAGAGAGGGACAGATATACAATGAGCAGTTCTTC
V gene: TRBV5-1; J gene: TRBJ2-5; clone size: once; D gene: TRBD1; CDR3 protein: CASSLGTHRGGETQYF; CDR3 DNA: TGCGCCAGCAGCTTGGGGACGCACAGGGGCGGAGAGACCCAGTACTTC
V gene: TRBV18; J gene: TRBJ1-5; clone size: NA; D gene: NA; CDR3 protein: CASSPNQGLNQPQHF; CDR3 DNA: TGTGCCAGCTCACCTAATCAGGGGCTCAATCAGCCCCAGCATTTT
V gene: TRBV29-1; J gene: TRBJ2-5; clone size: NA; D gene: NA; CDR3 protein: CSVTVVTKETQYF; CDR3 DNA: TGCAGCGTCACTGTCGTAACCAAAGAGACCCAGTACTTC
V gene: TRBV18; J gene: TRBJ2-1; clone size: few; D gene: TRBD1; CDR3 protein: CASSPGDRDYNEQFF; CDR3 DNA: TGTGCCAGCTCACCTGGAGACAGGGATTACAATGAGCAGTTCTTC
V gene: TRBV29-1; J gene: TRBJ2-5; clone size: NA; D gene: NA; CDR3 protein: CSVERYRDSKETQYF; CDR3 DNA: TGCAGCGTTGAGAGGTATAGGGACTCAAAAGAGACCCAGTACTTC
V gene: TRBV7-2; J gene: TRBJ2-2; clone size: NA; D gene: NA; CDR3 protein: CASSPRFGGELFF; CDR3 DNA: TGTGCCAGCAGCCCCCGGTTCGGCGGGGAGCTGTTTTTT
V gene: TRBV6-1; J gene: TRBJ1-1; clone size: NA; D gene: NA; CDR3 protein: CASSVGGGFYTEAFF; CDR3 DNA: TGTGCCAGCAGTGTCGGCGGGGGGTTTTATACTGAAGCTTTCTTT
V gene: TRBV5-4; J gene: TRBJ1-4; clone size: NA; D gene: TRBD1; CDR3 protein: CASSGGYGTGDEKLFF; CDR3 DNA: TGTGCCAGCAGCGGGGGGTATGGGACAGGGGACGAAAAACTGTTTTTT
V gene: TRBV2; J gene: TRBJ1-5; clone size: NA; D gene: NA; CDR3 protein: CASSQTVSNQPQHF; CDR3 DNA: TGTGCCAGCAGCCAGACAGTTAGCAATCAGCCCCAGCATTTT
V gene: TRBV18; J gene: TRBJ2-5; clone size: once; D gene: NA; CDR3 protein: CASSPYSLRWETQYF; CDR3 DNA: TGTGCCAGCTCACCATACAGTCTAAGGTGGGAGACCCAGTACTTC
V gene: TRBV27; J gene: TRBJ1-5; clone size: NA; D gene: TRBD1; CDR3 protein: CASKDRSNQPQHF; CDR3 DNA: TGTGCCAGTAAGGACAGGAGCAATCAGCCCCAGCATTTT
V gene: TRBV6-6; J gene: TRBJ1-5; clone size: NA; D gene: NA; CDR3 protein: CASSYSGTTGPQHF; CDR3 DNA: TGTGCCAGCAGTTACTCCGGGACAACCGGGCCCCAGCATTTT
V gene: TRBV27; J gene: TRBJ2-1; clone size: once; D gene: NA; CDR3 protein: CASSLRLDLGQFF; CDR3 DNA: TGTGCCAGCAGTCTAAGACTAGACTTGGGGCAGTTCTTC
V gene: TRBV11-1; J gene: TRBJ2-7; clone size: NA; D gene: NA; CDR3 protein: CASSLGITRTYEQYF; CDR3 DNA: TGTGCCAGCAGCTTAGGGATAACCAGGACCTACGAGCAGTACTTC
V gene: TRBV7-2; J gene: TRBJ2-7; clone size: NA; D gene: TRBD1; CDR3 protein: CASSPGQGNEQYF; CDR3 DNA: TGTGCCAGCAGCCCGGGACAGGGAAACGAGCAGTACTTC
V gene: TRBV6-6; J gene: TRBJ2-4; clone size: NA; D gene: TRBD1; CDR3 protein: CASSLRTGLDIQYF; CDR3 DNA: TGTGCCAGCAGTCTGAGGACAGGGTTGGACATTCAGTACTTC
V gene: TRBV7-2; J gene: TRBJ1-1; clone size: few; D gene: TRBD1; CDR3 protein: CASSLGTGGRTEAFF; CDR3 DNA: TGTGCCAGCAGCTTAGGGACAGGGGGGAGGACTGAAGCTTTCTTT
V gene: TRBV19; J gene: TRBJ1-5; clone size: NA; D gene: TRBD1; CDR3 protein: CASLDRGAYSNQPQHF; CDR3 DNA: TGTGCCAGTCTTGACAGGGGAGCATATAGCAATCAGCCCCAGCATTTT
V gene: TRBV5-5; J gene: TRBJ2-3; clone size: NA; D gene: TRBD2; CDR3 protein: CASSQLLAGGPGDTQYF; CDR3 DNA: TGTGCCAGCAGCCAACTCCTAGCGGGAGGGCCGGGAGATACGCAGTATTTT
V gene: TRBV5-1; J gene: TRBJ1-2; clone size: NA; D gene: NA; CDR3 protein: CASSLDPGQSNYGYTF; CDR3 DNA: TGCGCCAGCAGCTTGGACCCCGGACAGAGTAACTATGGCTACACCTTC
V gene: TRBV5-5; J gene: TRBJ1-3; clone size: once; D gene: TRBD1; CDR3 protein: CASSPTGVAGNTIYF; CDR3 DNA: TGTGCCAGCAGCCCAACAGGGGTGGCGGGAAACACCATATATTTT
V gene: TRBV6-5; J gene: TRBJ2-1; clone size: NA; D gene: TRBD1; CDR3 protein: CASRDRKRFF; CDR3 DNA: TGTGCCAGCAGGGACAGGAAGAGGTTCTTC
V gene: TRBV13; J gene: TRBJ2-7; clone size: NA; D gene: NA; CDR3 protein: CASSSPRRGGSYEQYF; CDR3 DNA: TGTGCCAGCAGCTCCCCCCGAAGGGGAGGAAGCTACGAGCAGTACTTC